A selection of T cell receptor beta chains follows, all from one sample in a study of OX40 agonist ivuxolimab in advanced cancers. TCRdb keeps only in-frame clones here, not all; method: immunoSEQ multiplex PCR. The sample lists roughly 58,000 clones, roughly 80% occurring once. The specimen comprised CD4+ or CD8+ T cells sorted from blood, sampled in a trial of the OX40 agonist ivuxolimab. Receptors originate from an adult with an advanced solid tumor such as melanoma, head and neck, liver or kidney cancer. Both conserved end residues are trimmed from each CDR3. A D gene is named only where the DNA matches it firmly. Clone sizes are given selectively: once, few, many, or a class where the clone is expanded.

>13|TRBV7-9|NA|TRBJ1-5|NA
ASSPGLDSNQPQH
>12|TRBV5-4|NA|TRBJ1-2|NA
ASSLMTGLIGYT
>12|TRBV7-2|NA|TRBJ2-7|NA
ASSTDSNSYEQY
>13|TRBV10-3|TRBD1|TRBJ1-1|NA
AISDVRTGDTEAF
>15|TRBV27|NA|TRBJ1-5|NA
ASSEKSQGFANQPQH
>16|TRBV14|NA|TRBJ2-5|NA
ASSRRPPDSFSKETQY
>14|TRBV6-6|NA|TRBJ2-1|NA
ASSRSLGTPYNEQF
>14|TRBV30|TRBD2|TRBJ2-1|NA
AWSVRAAGDYNEQF
>15|TRBV6-1|TRBD2|TRBJ2-7|NA
ASSAPVAGGSQREQY
>13|TRBV19|TRBD1|TRBJ1-1|NA
ASSIPGGARTEAF
>11|TRBV6-5|NA|TRBJ2-7|few
ASSYQDSHEQY
>11|TRBV6-1|NA|TRBJ1-4|few
ASRWGGGEKLF
>13|TRBV7-9|NA|TRBJ2-7|NA
ASSFSGGAEGEQY
>13|TRBV5-4|NA|TRBJ2-3|NA
ASSLRGAKTDTQY
>17|TRBV4-3|TRBD1|TRBJ1-3|NA
ASSQSLTGTGPPGNTIY
>10|TRBV7-9|TRBD2|TRBJ2-3|NA
ASSSTSGTQY